Listed below are T cell receptor beta chains from one sample, sequenced in a study of cytomegalovirus exposure and HLA in healthy donors. The repertoire was sequenced with immunoSEQ multiplex PCR; TCRdb's copy has only in-frame clones and lacks some. The sample records 95,000 to 150,000 clones, 66% being singletons. Sequenced sample: PBMCs. Receptors were obtained from a young man in good health and CMV-seronegative. CDR3s include the opening cysteine and the closing phenylalanine or tryptophan. A D gene is named only where the DNA matches it firmly. The size entry is marked missing in some rows and otherwise reads once, few, many or a size class.

.	TRBV28	.	TRBJ1-2	TGTGCCAGCACCCTGGGAGGGGGGAAGATCAGATACTATGGCTACACCTTC	CASTLGGGKIRYYGYTF
TRBD1	TRBV5-1	.	TRBJ1-1	TGCGCCAGCAGCTTGGCCCCTGGGCAGGGGGCTATAGGGGCTTTCTTT	CASSLAPGQGAIGAFF
.	TRBV5-1	.	TRBJ1-1	TGCGCCAGCAGCTTTATGAGCCTCGCGAGGCCTGAAGCTTTCTTT	CASSFMSLARPEAFF
TRBD1	TRBV16	.	TRBJ2-7	TGTGCCAGCAGCCAATGGTCTGTCGTCCAGGGACAGGCTGAGCAGTACTTC	CASSQWSVVQGQAEQYF
TRBD1	TRBV5-4	.	TRBJ1-3	TGTGCCAGCAGCTCCCACCGACAGGGAAGAAACACCATATATTTT	CASSSHRQGRNTIYF
.	TRBV25-1	few	TRBJ2-4	TGTGCCAGCAGTGAAACAGGTACAAACATTCAGTACTTC	CASSETGTNIQYF
TRBD1	TRBV9	once	TRBJ2-7	TGTGCCAGCAGCGTAGTCAACCCGGGACAGTCCTACGAGCAGTACTTC	CASSVVNPGQSYEQYF
.	TRBV7-2	once	TRBJ1-2	TGTGCCAGCAGCTTCCAATGGGGGGGCGTCTATGGCTACACCTTC	CASSFQWGGVYGYTF
.	TRBV29-1	few	TRBJ1-1	TGCAGCGTTGGCGGCACTGAAGCTTTCTTT	CSVGGTEAFF
.	TRBV20-1	.	TRBJ1-4	TGCAGTGCTAGAGGGCTTGAAAAACTGTTTTTT	CSARGLEKLFF